Detailed here is one T cell receptor (beta chain). Sequencing used immunoSEQ multiplex PCR; TCRdb keeps in-frame clones, though not all of them. Of about 150,000 clones detected, around 80% appear once; the ten largest clones hold 7.3%. The record originates from a study of blood T cell repertoires in COVID-19. Symptom resolution, clearance, or two negative PCRs marked the recovered donors of Cohort 3. The CDR3 has 15 amino acids. V shed 2 bases, J shed 4 bases, and the junction held 3 bases outside the gene matches. Germline CDR1 KGHDR, CDR2 SFDVKD. This chain connects TRBV24-1 to TRBJ2-1; the match to TRBD2 covers 8 bases. The sample comprised PBMCs or T cells enriched from blood (not recorded which). This clonotype originated in a man aged 45-65 years who had recovered from COVID-19. CDR3 nucleotides: TGTGCCACCAGTGATTCCGGGGGGGGTTACAATGAGCAGTTCTTC. This translates into CATSDSGGGYNEQFF.